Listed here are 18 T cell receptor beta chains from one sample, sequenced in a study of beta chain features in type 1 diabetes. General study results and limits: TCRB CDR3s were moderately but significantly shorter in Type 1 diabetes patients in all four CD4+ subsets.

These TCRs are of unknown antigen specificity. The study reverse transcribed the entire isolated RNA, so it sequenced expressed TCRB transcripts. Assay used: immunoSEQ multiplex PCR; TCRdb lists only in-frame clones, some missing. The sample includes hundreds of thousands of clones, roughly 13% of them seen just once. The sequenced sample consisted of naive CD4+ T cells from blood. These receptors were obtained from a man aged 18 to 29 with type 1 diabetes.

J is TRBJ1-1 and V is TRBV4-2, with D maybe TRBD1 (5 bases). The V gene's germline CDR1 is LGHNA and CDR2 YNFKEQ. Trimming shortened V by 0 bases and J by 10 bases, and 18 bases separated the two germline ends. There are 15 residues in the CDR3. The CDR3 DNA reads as TGTGCCAGCAGCCAAGAACAGTCAGGACACACTCCAGCTTTCTTT. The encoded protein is CASSQEQSGHTPAFF.

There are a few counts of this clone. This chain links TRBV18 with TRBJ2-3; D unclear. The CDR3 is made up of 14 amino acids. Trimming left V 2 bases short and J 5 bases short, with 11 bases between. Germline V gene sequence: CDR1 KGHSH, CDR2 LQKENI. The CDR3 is CASSPGDFRDTQYF. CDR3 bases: TGTGCCAGCTCACCAGGCGACTTTCGAGATACGCAGTATTTT.

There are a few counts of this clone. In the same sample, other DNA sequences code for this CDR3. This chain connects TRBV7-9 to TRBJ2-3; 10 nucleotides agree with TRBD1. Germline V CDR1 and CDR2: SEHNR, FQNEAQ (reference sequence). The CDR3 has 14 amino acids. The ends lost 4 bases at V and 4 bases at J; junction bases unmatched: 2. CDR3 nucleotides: TGTGCCAGCAGCTCCGGACAGGGGGCAGATACGCAGTATTTT. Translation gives CASSSGQGADTQYF.

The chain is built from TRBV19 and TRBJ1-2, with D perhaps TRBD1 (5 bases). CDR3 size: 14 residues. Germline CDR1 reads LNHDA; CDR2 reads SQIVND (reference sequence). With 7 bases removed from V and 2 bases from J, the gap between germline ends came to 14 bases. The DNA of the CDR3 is TGTGCCAGTACCCCAGGGCAGGCAAACTATGGCTACACCTTC. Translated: CASTPGQANYGYTF. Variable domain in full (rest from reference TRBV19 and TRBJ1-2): DGGITQSPKYLFRKEGQNVTLSCEQNLNHDAMYWYRQDPGQGLRLIYYSQIVNDFQKGDIAEGYSVSREKKESFPLTVTSAQKNPTAFYLCASTPGQANYGYTFGSGTRLTVV.

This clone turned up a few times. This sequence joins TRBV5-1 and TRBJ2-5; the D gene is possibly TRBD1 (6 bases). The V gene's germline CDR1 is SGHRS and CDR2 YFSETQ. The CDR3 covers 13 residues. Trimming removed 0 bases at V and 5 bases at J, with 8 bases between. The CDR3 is CASSLDRVETQYF. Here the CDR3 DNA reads TGCGCCAGCAGCTTGGACAGGGTCGAGACCCAGTACTTC.

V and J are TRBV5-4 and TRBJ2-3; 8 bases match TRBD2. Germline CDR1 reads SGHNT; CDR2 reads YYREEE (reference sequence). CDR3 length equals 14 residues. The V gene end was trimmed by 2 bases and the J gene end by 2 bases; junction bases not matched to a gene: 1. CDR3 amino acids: CASSFSGVTDTQYF. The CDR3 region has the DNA TGTGCCAGCAGCTTTAGCGGGGTCACAGATACGCAGTATTTT. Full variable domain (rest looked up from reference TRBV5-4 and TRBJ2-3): ETGVTQSPTHLIKTRGQQVTLRCSSQSGHNTVSWYQQALGQGPQFIFQYYREEENGRGNFPPRFSGLQFPNYSSELNVNALELDDSALYLCASSFSGVTDTQYFGPGTRLTVL.

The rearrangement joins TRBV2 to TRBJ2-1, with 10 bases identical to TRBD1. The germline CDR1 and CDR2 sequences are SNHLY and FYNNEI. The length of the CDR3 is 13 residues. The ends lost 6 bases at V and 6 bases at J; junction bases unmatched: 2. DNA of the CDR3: TGTGCCAGCAGCCGGGACAGGGGCAATGAGCAGTTCTTC. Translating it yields CASSRDRGNEQFF. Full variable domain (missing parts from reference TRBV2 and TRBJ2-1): EPEVTQTPSHQVTQMGQEVILRCVPISNHLYFYWYRQILGQKVEFLVSFYNNEISEKSEIFDDQFSVERPDGSNFTLKIRSTKLEDSAMYFCASSRDRGNEQFFGPGTRLTVL.

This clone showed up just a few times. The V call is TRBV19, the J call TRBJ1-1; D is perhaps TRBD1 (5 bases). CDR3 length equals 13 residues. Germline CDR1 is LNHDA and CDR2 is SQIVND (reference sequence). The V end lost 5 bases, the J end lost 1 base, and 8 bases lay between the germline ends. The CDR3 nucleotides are TGTGCCAGTAGTGAGGGGAGGAACACTGAAGCTTTCTTT. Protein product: CASSEGRNTEAFF.

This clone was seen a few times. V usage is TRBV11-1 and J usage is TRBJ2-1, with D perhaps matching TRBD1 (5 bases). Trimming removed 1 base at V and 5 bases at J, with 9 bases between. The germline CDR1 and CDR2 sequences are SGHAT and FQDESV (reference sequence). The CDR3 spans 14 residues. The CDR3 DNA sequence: TGTGCCAGCAGCTTAGGCGACAGAAACAATGAGCAGTTCTTC. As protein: CASSLGDRNNEQFF.

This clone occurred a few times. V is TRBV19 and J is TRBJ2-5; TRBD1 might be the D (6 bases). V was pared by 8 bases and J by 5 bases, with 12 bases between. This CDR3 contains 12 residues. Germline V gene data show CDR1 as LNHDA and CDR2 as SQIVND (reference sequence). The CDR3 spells CASSTGWETQYF. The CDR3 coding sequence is TGTGCCAGTTCTACAGGGTGGGAGACCCAGTACTTC.

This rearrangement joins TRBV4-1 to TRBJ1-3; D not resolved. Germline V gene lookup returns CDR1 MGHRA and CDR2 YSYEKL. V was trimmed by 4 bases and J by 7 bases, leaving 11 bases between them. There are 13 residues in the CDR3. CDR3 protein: CASSPRGGNTIYF. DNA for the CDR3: TGCGCCAGCAGCCCCCGAGGCGGTAACACCATATATTTT.

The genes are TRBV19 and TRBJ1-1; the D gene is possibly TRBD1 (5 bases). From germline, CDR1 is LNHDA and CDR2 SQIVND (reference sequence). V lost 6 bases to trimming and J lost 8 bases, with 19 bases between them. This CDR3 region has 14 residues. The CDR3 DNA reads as TGTGCCAGTAGGACATCCCGTGGGGCCTACGAAGCTTTCTTT. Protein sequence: CASRTSRGAYEAFF.

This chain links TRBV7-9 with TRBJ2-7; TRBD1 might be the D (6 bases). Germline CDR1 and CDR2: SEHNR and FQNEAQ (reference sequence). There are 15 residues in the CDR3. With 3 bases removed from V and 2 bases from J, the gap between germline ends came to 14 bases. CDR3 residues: CASSFTRDITYEQYF. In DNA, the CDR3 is TGTGCCAGCAGCTTCACCCGGGACATTACCTACGAGCAGTACTTC.

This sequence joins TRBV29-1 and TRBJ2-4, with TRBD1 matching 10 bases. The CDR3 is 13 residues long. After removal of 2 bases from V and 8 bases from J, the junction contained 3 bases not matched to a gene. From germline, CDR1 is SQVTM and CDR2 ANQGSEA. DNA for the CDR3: TGCAGCGTTGAAATCGGACAGGGGGACATTCAGTACTTC. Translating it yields CSVEIGQGDIQYF. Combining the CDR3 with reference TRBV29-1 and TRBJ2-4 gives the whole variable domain SAVISQKPSRDICQRGTSLTIQCQVDSQVTMMFWYRQQPGQSLTLIATANQGSEATYESGFVIDKFPISRPNLTFSTLTVSNMSPEDSSIYLCSVEIGQGDIQYFGAGTRLSVL.

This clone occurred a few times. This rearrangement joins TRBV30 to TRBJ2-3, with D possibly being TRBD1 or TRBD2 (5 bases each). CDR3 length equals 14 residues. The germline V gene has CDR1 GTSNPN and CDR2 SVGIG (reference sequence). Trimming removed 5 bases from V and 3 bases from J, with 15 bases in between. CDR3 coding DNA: TGTGCCTGGGGGGACCGCCAAATTACAGATACGCAGTATTTT. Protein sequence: CAWGDRQITDTQYF.

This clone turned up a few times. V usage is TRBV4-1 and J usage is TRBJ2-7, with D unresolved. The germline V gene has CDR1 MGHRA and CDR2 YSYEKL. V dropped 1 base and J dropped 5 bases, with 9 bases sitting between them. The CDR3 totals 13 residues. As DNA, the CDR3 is TGCGCCAGCAGCCAAGTTACTGTCCACGAGCAGTACTTC. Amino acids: CASSQVTVHEQYF.

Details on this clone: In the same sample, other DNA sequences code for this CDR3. The CDR3 bases are TGCAGTGCTTGGGGGGGCACTGAAGCTTTCTTT. Amino acids: CSAWGGTEAFF. The chain joins TRBV20-1 to TRBJ1-1; the D gene is possibly TRBD1 (5 bases). The CDR3 is 11 amino acids. Trimming cost V 5 bases and J 4 bases, with 8 bases left between them. In germline, CDR1 is DFQATT, CDR2 SNEGSKA (reference sequence).

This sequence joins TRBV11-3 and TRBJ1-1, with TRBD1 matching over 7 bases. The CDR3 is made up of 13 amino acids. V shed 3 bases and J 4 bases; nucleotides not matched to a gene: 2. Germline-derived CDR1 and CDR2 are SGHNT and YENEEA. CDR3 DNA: TGTGCCAGCAGCTTTTCAGGGGGCACTGAAGCTTTCTTT. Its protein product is CASSFSGGTEAFF.